The rows below give T cell receptor beta chains drawn from one sample of a study of blood T cell repertoires in COVID-19. The repertoire was sequenced with immunoSEQ multiplex PCR; TCRdb's copy has only in-frame clones and lacks some. Of 380,000 or so clones in the sample, about 90% were seen once. The material sequenced was peripheral blood. The receptors shown here come from a man in his forties or fifties with acute or convalescent COVID-19. CDR3s include the opening cysteine and the closing phenylalanine or tryptophan. The order of the fields is V gene, clone size, D gene, J gene, CDR3 protein, CDR3 DNA. D genes are given only for firm matches. Rows give clone size only sometimes, using once, few, many, or a class for an expanded clone.

V gene: TRBV18; clone size: NA; D gene: TRBD1; J gene: TRBJ2-7; CDR3 protein: CASSPGQDYEQYF; CDR3 DNA: TGTGCCAGCTCACCAGGACAGGACTACGAGCAGTACTTC
V gene: TRBV6-6; clone size: NA; D gene: TRBD1; J gene: TRBJ1-1; CDR3 protein: CASSYVDRAEAFF; CDR3 DNA: TGTGCCAGCAGTTACGTCGACAGGGCTGAAGCTTTCTTT
V gene: TRBV27; clone size: NA; D gene: NA; J gene: TRBJ2-7; CDR3 protein: CASSLDSRDSYEQYF; CDR3 DNA: TGTGCCAGCAGCTTGGACAGCCGCGACTCCTACGAGCAGTACTTC
V gene: TRBV11-3; clone size: NA; D gene: TRBD1; J gene: TRBJ1-3; CDR3 protein: CASSPGQGAIQNTIYF; CDR3 DNA: TGTGCCAGCAGCCCGGGACAGGGGGCCATCCAGAACACCATATATTTT
V gene: TRBV4-1; clone size: NA; D gene: TRBD1; J gene: TRBJ1-2; CDR3 protein: CASSQTVLSRDRGQLYGYTF; CDR3 DNA: TGCGCCAGCAGCCAAACGGTTCTTTCCCGGGACAGGGGGCAACTCTATGGCTACACCTTC
V gene: TRBV7-2; clone size: few; D gene: NA; J gene: TRBJ1-3; CDR3 protein: CASSLATGAGNTIYF; CDR3 DNA: TGTGCCAGCAGCTTAGCGACAGGAGCTGGAAACACCATATATTTT
V gene: TRBV28; clone size: once; D gene: NA; J gene: TRBJ2-2; CDR3 protein: CASSSQGPGELFF; CDR3 DNA: TGTGCCAGCAGTTCCCAGGGTCCCGGGGAGCTGTTTTTT
V gene: TRBV20-1; clone size: once; D gene: NA; J gene: TRBJ1-3; CDR3 protein: CSANDPASSGNTIYF; CDR3 DNA: TGCAGTGCTAATGACCCAGCTAGCTCTGGAAACACCATATATTTT
V gene: TRBV28; clone size: NA; D gene: TRBD2; J gene: TRBJ2-3; CDR3 protein: CASNPPARASGRIDTQYF; CDR3 DNA: TGTGCCAGCAACCCACCCGCCCGGGCTAGCGGGAGAATAGATACGCAGTATTTT
V gene: TRBV10-2; clone size: NA; D gene: NA; J gene: TRBJ1-1; CDR3 protein: CASSESLQLLLDTEAFF; CDR3 DNA: TGCGCCAGCAGTGAGTCTCTCCAACTACTCTTGGACACTGAAGCTTTCTTT
V gene: TRBV15; clone size: NA; D gene: TRBD1; J gene: TRBJ2-7; CDR3 protein: CATSRSRLGQGTGEQYF; CDR3 DNA: TGTGCCACCAGCAGGTCCCGGCTTGGACAGGGGACGGGTGAGCAGTACTTC
V gene: TRBV28; clone size: NA; D gene: NA; J gene: TRBJ1-1; CDR3 protein: CASRPGAHRPEAFF; CDR3 DNA: TGTGCCAGCAGACCAGGGGCGCACCGACCTGAAGCTTTCTTT
V gene: TRBV4-1; clone size: NA; D gene: TRBD2; J gene: TRBJ2-1; CDR3 protein: CASSGGGRLTLLAGERNEQFF; CDR3 DNA: TGCGCCAGCAGCGGAGGCGGTAGGTTAACCTTACTAGCGGGGGAAAGGAATGAGCAGTTCTTC
V gene: TRBV11-2; clone size: NA; D gene: NA; J gene: TRBJ1-4; CDR3 protein: CASSLGTGGEKLFF; CDR3 DNA: TGTGCCAGCAGCTTGGGGACGGGAGGGGAAAAACTGTTTTTT
V gene: TRBV9; clone size: NA; D gene: NA; J gene: TRBJ1-3; CDR3 protein: CASSVGGGLGNTIYF; CDR3 DNA: TGTGCCAGCAGCGTAGGTGGGGGACTCGGAAACACCATATATTTT
V gene: TRBV19; clone size: few; D gene: TRBD1; J gene: TRBJ1-1; CDR3 protein: CASEKRRTGPMNTEAFF; CDR3 DNA: TGTGCCAGTGAGAAAAGAAGGACAGGGCCGATGAACACTGAAGCTTTCTTT
V gene: TRBV30; clone size: NA; D gene: NA; J gene: TRBJ2-7; CDR3 protein: CAWNSGQGNDEQYF; CDR3 DNA: TGTGCCTGGAATTCGGGTCAGGGTAATGACGAGCAGTACTTC
V gene: TRBV9; clone size: once; D gene: TRBD2; J gene: TRBJ2-1; CDR3 protein: CASQAGTSGSNEQFF; CDR3 DNA: TGTGCCAGCCAGGCTGGGACTAGCGGGAGTAATGAGCAGTTCTTC
V gene: TRBV5-6; clone size: NA; D gene: NA; J gene: TRBJ1-2; CDR3 protein: CASSLGPTGRTPNF; CDR3 DNA: TGTGCCAGCAGCTTAGGCCCCACAGGCCGTACCCCCAACTTC
V gene: TRBV7-9; clone size: NA; D gene: NA; J gene: TRBJ2-5; CDR3 protein: CASTKKGGLETQYF; CDR3 DNA: TGTGCCAGCACCAAAAAGGGGGGGCTGGAGACCCAGTACTTC
V gene: TRBV29-1; clone size: NA; D gene: NA; J gene: TRBJ1-1; CDR3 protein: CSVWEGLGTEAFF; CDR3 DNA: TGCAGCGTTTGGGAGGGACTTGGCACTGAAGCTTTCTTT
V gene: TRBV15; clone size: NA; D gene: TRBD1; J gene: TRBJ1-1; CDR3 protein: CATSRRTGKTEAFF; CDR3 DNA: TGTGCCACCAGCAGAAGGACAGGGAAAACTGAAGCTTTCTTT
V gene: TRBV4-1; clone size: NA; D gene: NA; J gene: TRBJ1-5; CDR3 protein: CASSQVLLQPQHF; CDR3 DNA: TGCGCCAGCAGCCAAGTTTTACTTCAGCCCCAGCATTTT
V gene: TRBV28; clone size: NA; D gene: TRBD1; J gene: TRBJ2-5; CDR3 protein: CASSVQGALETQYF; CDR3 DNA: TGTGCCAGCAGCGTACAGGGGGCCTTAGAGACCCAGTACTTC
V gene: TRBV15; clone size: NA; D gene: NA; J gene: TRBJ2-5; CDR3 protein: CATSRDGIRETQYF; CDR3 DNA: TGTGCCACCAGCAGAGATGGTATTAGAGAGACCCAGTACTTC
V gene: TRBV3-1/TRBV3-2; clone size: NA; D gene: NA; J gene: TRBJ2-1; CDR3 protein: CASSQNPREYNEQFF; CDR3 DNA: TGTGCCAGCAGCCAAAACCCAAGAGAATACAATGAGCAGTTCTTC
V gene: TRBV7-3; clone size: NA; D gene: NA; J gene: TRBJ2-2; CDR3 protein: CASSAQYTGELFF; CDR3 DNA: TGTGCCAGCAGTGCCCAGTACACCGGGGAGCTGTTTTTT
V gene: TRBV7-9; clone size: few; D gene: NA; J gene: TRBJ1-2; CDR3 protein: CASSLNQFHGYTF; CDR3 DNA: TGTGCCAGCAGCTTAAACCAGTTCCATGGCTACACCTTC
V gene: TRBV11-2; clone size: NA; D gene: TRBD2; J gene: TRBJ2-7; CDR3 protein: CASSRGGTYEQYF; CDR3 DNA: TGTGCCAGCAGCCGGGGGGGCACCTACGAGCAGTACTTC
V gene: TRBV12-3/TRBV12-4; clone size: NA; D gene: NA; J gene: TRBJ2-3; CDR3 protein: CASQYWDTQYF; CDR3 DNA: TGTGCCAGCCAATACTGGGATACGCAGTATTTT
V gene: TRBV4-1; clone size: NA; D gene: NA; J gene: TRBJ1-4; CDR3 protein: CASSQATASEEKLFF; CDR3 DNA: TGCGCCAGCAGCCAAGCGACAGCCTCAGAGGAAAAACTGTTTTTT
V gene: TRBV7-2; clone size: NA; D gene: NA; J gene: TRBJ1-3; CDR3 protein: CASSLGSPSSGNTIYF; CDR3 DNA: TGTGCCAGCAGCTTAGGGTCCCCGAGCTCTGGAAACACCATATATTTT
V gene: TRBV10-3; clone size: NA; D gene: TRBD1; J gene: TRBJ2-7; CDR3 protein: CAISESLVGDRSYEQYF; CDR3 DNA: TGTGCCATCAGTGAGTCGTTGGTCGGGGACAGGTCCTACGAGCAGTACTTC
V gene: TRBV7-9; clone size: NA; D gene: TRBD2; J gene: TRBJ2-5; CDR3 protein: CASSYEWEGPETQYF; CDR3 DNA: TGTGCCAGCAGCTACGAGTGGGAGGGTCCAGAGACCCAGTACTTC
V gene: TRBV11-2; clone size: NA; D gene: TRBD2; J gene: TRBJ2-1; CDR3 protein: CASSLLAGSNEQFF; CDR3 DNA: TGTGCCAGCAGCCTACTAGCGGGAAGCAATGAGCAGTTCTTC
V gene: TRBV5-6; clone size: NA; D gene: NA; J gene: TRBJ1-1; CDR3 protein: CASARTDRMNTEAFF; CDR3 DNA: TGTGCCAGCGCTCGGACGGACAGAATGAACACTGAAGCTTTCTTT
V gene: TRBV18; clone size: once; D gene: NA; J gene: TRBJ1-5; CDR3 protein: CASSRGDLGNQPQHF; CDR3 DNA: TGTGCCAGCTCACGGGGAGATTTGGGGAATCAGCCCCAGCATTTT
V gene: TRBV28; clone size: NA; D gene: TRBD2; J gene: TRBJ2-7; CDR3 protein: CASSLFSGGPSLHEQYF; CDR3 DNA: TGTGCCAGCAGTTTATTTAGCGGGGGGCCCTCGCTTCACGAGCAGTACTTC
V gene: TRBV10-3; clone size: once; D gene: TRBD1; J gene: TRBJ1-6; CDR3 protein: CAIRQGAENSPLHF; CDR3 DNA: TGTGCCATCAGACAGGGGGCGGAGAATTCACCCCTCCACTTT
V gene: TRBV19; clone size: NA; D gene: NA; J gene: TRBJ1-2; CDR3 protein: CASSINGNGGYTF; CDR3 DNA: TGTGCCAGTAGTATAAACGGGAACGGTGGCTACACCTTC
V gene: TRBV6-5; clone size: NA; D gene: NA; J gene: TRBJ2-1; CDR3 protein: CASSYSSRPSYDEQFF; CDR3 DNA: TGTGCCAGCAGTTACTCCTCCAGGCCCAGTTACGATGAGCAGTTCTTC
V gene: TRBV28; clone size: NA; D gene: TRBD2; J gene: TRBJ2-3; CDR3 protein: CASSSLMGLAGFTDTQYF; CDR3 DNA: TGTGCCAGCAGTTCGCTCATGGGACTAGCGGGGTTCACAGATACGCAGTATTTT
V gene: TRBV9; clone size: NA; D gene: NA; J gene: TRBJ2-2; CDR3 protein: CASSIDSTGTGELFF; CDR3 DNA: TGTGCCAGCAGCATCGACTCCACGGGGACCGGGGAGCTGTTTTTT
V gene: TRBV28; clone size: NA; D gene: TRBD1; J gene: TRBJ1-5; CDR3 protein: CASSPLHRGGIRYGNQPQHF; CDR3 DNA: TGTGCCAGCAGTCCCCTGCACAGGGGAGGAATTAGGTACGGCAATCAGCCCCAGCATTTT
V gene: TRBV7-8; clone size: NA; D gene: TRBD1; J gene: TRBJ2-1; CDR3 protein: CASSRVGQAYNEQFF; CDR3 DNA: TGTGCCAGCAGCCGAGTGGGACAGGCCTACAATGAGCAGTTCTTC
V gene: TRBV27; clone size: NA; D gene: TRBD1; J gene: TRBJ1-3; CDR3 protein: CASSLDRNSGNTIYF; CDR3 DNA: TGTGCCAGCAGCCTGGACAGGAACTCTGGAAACACCATATATTTT
V gene: TRBV7-3; clone size: NA; D gene: TRBD1; J gene: TRBJ1-4; CDR3 protein: CASSSTGSNEKLFF; CDR3 DNA: TGTGCCAGCAGTTCGACAGGGAGTAATGAAAAACTGTTTTTT